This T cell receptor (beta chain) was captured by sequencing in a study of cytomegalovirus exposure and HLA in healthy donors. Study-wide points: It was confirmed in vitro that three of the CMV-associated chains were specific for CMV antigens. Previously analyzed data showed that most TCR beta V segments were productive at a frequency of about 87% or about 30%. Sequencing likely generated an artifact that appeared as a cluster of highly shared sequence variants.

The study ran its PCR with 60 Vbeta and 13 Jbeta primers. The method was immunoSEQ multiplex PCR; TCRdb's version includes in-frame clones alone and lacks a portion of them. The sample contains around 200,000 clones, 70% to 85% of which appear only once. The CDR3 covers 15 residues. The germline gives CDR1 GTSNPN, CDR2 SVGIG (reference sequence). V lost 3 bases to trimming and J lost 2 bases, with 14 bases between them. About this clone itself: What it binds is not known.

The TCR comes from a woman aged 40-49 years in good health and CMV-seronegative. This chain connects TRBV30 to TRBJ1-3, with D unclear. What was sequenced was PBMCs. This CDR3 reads CAWSEPRRTGNTIYF. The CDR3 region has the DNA TGTGCCTGGAGCGAACCTCGTAGAACTGGAAACACCATATATTTT.